What follows are 9 T cell receptor beta chains derived from one specimen sequenced in a study of T cell changes during pregnancy in multiple sclerosis. The protocol was immunoSEQ multiplex PCR, while the TCRdb copy is restricted to in-frame clones and leaves out a portion. The sample shows about 77,000 clones, about nine tenths of them seen only once. The specimen was peripheral blood, collected before pregnancy. The origin of the receptors is a female donor with multiple sclerosis, enrolled in a pregnancy study.

The J gene is TRBJ1-1, the V gene TRBV5-6, with D unresolved. The CDR3 sequence is 15 residues long. Trimming took off 0 bases at V and 5 bases at J, with 14 bases between the two ends. Germline V gene lookup returns CDR1 SGHDT and CDR2 YYEEEE. The DNA for the CDR3 is TGTGCCAGCAGCTTGGAGTGGAGACTAACAACTGAAGCTTTCTTT. The encoded protein is CASSLEWRLTTEAFF.

V gene TRBV28 combines with J gene TRBJ1-1; 9 bases are a match to TRBD1. Trimming at V came to 6 bases and at J to 10 bases, leaving 15 bases not matched to a gene. This CDR3 region has 15 residues. Germline-derived CDR1 and CDR2 are MDHEN and SYDVKM. The chain's CDR3 is CASSPRDRVEISAFF. The CDR3 DNA is TGTGCCAGCAGCCCCCGGGACAGGGTAGAGATTTCAGCTTTCTTT.

J is TRBJ2-1 and V is TRBV4-1, with D tentatively TRBD2 (6 bases). This CDR3 is 15 amino acids long. The germline V gene has CDR1 MGHRA and CDR2 YSYEKL. The V end lost 1 base, the J end lost 2 bases, and 9 bases lay between the germline ends. CDR3 amino acids: CASSQGSGTYNEQFF. The CDR3 region has the DNA TGCGCCAGCAGCCAAGGTAGCGGAACCTACAATGAGCAGTTCTTC.

The chain recombines TRBV4-2 with TRBJ2-1; TRBD2 matches 15 bases. This CDR3 contains 15 residues. Trimming removed 4 bases from V and 7 bases from J; junction bases left unmatched: 2. Germline assignment: CDR1 LGHNA and CDR2 YNFKEQ. The DNA for the CDR3 is TGTGCCAGCAGCCGCGGACTAGCGGGGGGGAATGAGCAGTTCTTC. Translation: CASSRGLAGGNEQFF.

This clone was counted once. This chain uses TRBV7-6 with TRBJ2-1; 7 bases match TRBD1. The germline V gene encodes CDR1 SGHVS and CDR2 FNYEAQ. Trimming at V came to 3 bases and at J to 10 bases, leaving 6 bases not matched to a gene. This CDR3 comprises 13 residues. Written as DNA, the CDR3 is TGTGCCAGCAGCTTTGGGAGAGGGGGCGAGCAGTTCTTC. It yields the protein CASSFGRGGEQFF.

This clone was picked up a small number of times. The chain links TRBV28 to TRBJ1-4; TRBD1 is a possible D gene (5 bases). The V gene's germline CDR1 is MDHEN and CDR2 SYDVKM. V was pared by 5 bases and J by 7 bases, with 17 bases between. The CDR3 is 15 residues long. The CDR3: CASSRPWGVGEKLFF. CDR3 sequence (DNA): TGTGCCAGCAGTCGTCCCTGGGGGGTTGGTGAAAAACTGTTTTTT.

This clone was seen ten or more times. CDR3: CASSLQGYQPQHF. The CDR3 DNA is TGTGCCAGCAGCTTGCAGGGGTATCAGCCCCAGCATTTT. The genes are TRBV5-5 and TRBJ1-5, with D possibly TRBD1 on 6 matching bases. Between the trimmed V and J ends, which lost 1 base and 5 bases, there was a span of 7 bases. Germline V gene lookup returns CDR1 SGHKS and CDR2 YYEKEE (reference sequence). This CDR3 has 13 residues.

The chain joins TRBV6-5 to TRBJ1-1, with D possibly matching TRBD1 (6 bases). Germline-derived CDR1 and CDR2 are MNHEY and SVGAGI. The CDR3 length is 15 residues. Trimming took 1 base from V and 11 from J, leaving 20 bases between them. CDR3 in DNA: TGTGCCAGCAGTTACTACTTTGGGGGGGCGGAGGAGGCTTTCTTT. The encoded protein is CASSYYFGGAEEAFF.

The genes are TRBV9 and TRBJ1-4; D might be TRBD1 (5 bases). The CDR3 sequence is 15 residues long. V lost 5 bases, J lost 8 bases, and 19 bases lay in between. Germline CDR1 and CDR2: SGDLS and YYNGEE. The CDR3 loop is CASSYGGGLREKLFF. CDR3 nucleotide sequence: TGTGCCAGCAGTTATGGGGGGGGATTAAGGGAAAAACTGTTTTTT.